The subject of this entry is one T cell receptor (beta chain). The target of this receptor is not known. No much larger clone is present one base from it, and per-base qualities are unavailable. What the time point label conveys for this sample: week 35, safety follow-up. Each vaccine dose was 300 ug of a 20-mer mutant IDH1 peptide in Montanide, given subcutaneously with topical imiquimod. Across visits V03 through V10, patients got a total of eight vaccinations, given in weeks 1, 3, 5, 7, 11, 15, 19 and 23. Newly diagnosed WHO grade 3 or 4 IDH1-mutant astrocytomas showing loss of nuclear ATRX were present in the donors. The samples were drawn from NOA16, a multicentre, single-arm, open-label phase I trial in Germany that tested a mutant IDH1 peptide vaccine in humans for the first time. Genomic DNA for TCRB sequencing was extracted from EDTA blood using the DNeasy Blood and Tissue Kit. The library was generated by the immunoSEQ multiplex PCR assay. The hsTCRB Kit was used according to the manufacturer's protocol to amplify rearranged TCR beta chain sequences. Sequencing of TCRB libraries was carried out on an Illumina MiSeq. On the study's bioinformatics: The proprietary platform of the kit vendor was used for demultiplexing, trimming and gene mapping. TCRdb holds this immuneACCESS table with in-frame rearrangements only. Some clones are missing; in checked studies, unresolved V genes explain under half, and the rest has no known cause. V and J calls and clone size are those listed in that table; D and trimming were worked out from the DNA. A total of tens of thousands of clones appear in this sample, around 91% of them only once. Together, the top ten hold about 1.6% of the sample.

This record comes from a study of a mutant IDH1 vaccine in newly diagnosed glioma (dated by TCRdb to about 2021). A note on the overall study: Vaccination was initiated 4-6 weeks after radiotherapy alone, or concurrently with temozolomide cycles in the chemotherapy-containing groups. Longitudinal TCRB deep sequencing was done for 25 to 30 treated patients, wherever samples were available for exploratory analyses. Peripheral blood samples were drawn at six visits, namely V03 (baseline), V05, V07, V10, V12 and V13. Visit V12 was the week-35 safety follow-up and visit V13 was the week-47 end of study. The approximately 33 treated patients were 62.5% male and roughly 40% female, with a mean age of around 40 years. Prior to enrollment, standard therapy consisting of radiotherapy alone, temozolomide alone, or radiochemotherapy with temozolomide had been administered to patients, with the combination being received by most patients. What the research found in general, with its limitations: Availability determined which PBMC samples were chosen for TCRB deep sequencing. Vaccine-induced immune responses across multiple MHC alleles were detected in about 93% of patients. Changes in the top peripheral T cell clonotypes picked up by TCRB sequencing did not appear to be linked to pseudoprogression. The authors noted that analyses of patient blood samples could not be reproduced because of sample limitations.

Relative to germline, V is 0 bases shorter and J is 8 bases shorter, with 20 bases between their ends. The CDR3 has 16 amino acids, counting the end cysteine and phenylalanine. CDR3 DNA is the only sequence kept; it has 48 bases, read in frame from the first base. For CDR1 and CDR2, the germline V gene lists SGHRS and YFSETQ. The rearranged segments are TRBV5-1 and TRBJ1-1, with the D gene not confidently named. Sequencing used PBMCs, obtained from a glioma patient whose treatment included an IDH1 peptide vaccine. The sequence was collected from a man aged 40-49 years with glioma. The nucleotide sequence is TGCGCCAGCAGCTTGGAGGCTGTAACGATCTCGAGAGAAGCTTTCTTT. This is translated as CASSLEAVTISREAFF.